This entry is about one TCR beta chain. Its antigen remains unknown. The sample holds other DNA sequences that translate to the same CDR3. This specimen comes from a study of shared clonotypes between healthy human individuals. Overall study results and limits: Apart from blood, nothing was sampled; tissue repertoires likely differ.

None of the donors, who were healthy HIV-negative adults, had recently had acute infections or vaccinations. J gave up 2 bases and V 2 bases, and 0 bases lay outside the gene matches. CDR1 is ENHRY and CDR2 is SYGVKD in the germline V gene. The CDR3 runs to 15 residues. The method was immunoSEQ multiplex PCR; TCRdb's version includes in-frame clones alone and lacks a portion of them. This table has about 600,000 clones, 97% appearing once. This receptor was obtained from a woman under 40 in good health. Material for sequencing was naive CD4+ T cells sorted from blood. Subset of the sample: CD45RA+ positively selected. V is TRBV10-3 and J is TRBJ1-3; 10 bases map to TRBD1. The CDR3 coding sequence is TGTGCCATCAGTGAGGGACAGGGGGCTGGAAACACCATATATTTT. Translated: CAISEGQGAGNTIYF.